These T cell receptor beta chains were read from a single sample in a study of vaccination effects on CD4 cells after COVID-19. Using immunoSEQ multiplex PCR, the repertoire was profiled, and TCRdb retains in-frame clones only, with some absent. The profile shows 75,000 or so clones, about three quarters of them singletons. Their specific antigens are unknown. The sequenced sample was CD4+ T cells from PBMCs cultured with HCoV-OC43 spike peptides, obtained after COVID-19 vaccination. The receptors originated from a human donor who received a COVID-19 vaccine. CDR3s include the opening cysteine and the closing phenylalanine or tryptophan. A D gene is named only where the DNA matches it firmly. Size is stated for part of the rows, as once, few or many counts, or as a class when the clone is expanded.

clone size,J gene,V gene,D gene,CDR3 protein,CDR3 DNA
NA,TRBJ2-5,TRBV5-1,TRBD2,CASSLELAEETQYF,TGCGCCAGCAGCTTGGAACTAGCGGAAGAGACCCAGTACTTC
NA,TRBJ1-1,TRBV7-9,NA,CASSLEQGGVNTEAFF,TGTGCCAGCAGCTTAGAGCAGGGAGGGGTGAACACTGAAGCTTTCTTT
NA,TRBJ1-2,TRBV28,TRBD1,CASRTGSNYGYTF,TGTGCCAGCCGGACAGGCAGTAACTATGGCTACACCTTC
NA,TRBJ2-1,TRBV19,TRBD2,CASSIDNRLAGGQGEQFF,TGTGCCAGTAGTATAGATAATAGGCTAGCGGGGGGCCAGGGTGAGCAGTTCTTC
NA,TRBJ1-1,TRBV5-4,NA,CASSQIKTQGNTEAFF,TGTGCCAGCAGCCAAATAAAAACCCAGGGAAACACTGAAGCTTTCTTT
NA,TRBJ1-2,TRBV25-1,NA,CASSEIKGPVGGYTF,TGTGCCAGCAGTGAAATCAAGGGCCCCGTTGGCGGCTACACCTTC
NA,TRBJ2-1,TRBV11-3,TRBD2,CASSSLADPLNEQFF,TGTGCCAGCAGCTCACTAGCGGATCCCTTAAATGAGCAGTTCTTC
NA,TRBJ2-2,TRBV19,TRBD2,CASSIRSGGDGGELFF,TGTGCCAGTAGTATCAGAAGCGGGGGGGATGGCGGGGAGCTGTTTTTT
NA,TRBJ2-1,TRBV7-3,TRBD1,CASGTGGYNEQFF,TGTGCCAGCGGGACAGGGGGTTACAATGAGCAGTTCTTC
NA,TRBJ1-1,TRBV2,NA,CASSALSGVNTEAFF,TGTGCCAGCAGTGCTCTGTCAGGGGTGAACACTGAAGCTTTCTTT
NA,TRBJ1-5,TRBV2,TRBD1,CASSSAGQVRNQPQHF,TGTGCCAGCAGTTCTGCGGGACAGGTGCGCAATCAGCCCCAGCATTTT
few,TRBJ1-6,TRBV9,NA,CASSERQARSYNSPLHF,TGTGCCAGCAGCGAGCGACAGGCCCGCTCCTATAATTCACCCCTCCACTTT
NA,TRBJ2-5,TRBV11-2,NA,CASRSQGWGTQYF,TGTGCCAGCAGATCCCAGGGCTGGGGGACCCAGTACTTC
NA,TRBJ1-2,TRBV6-1,NA,CASSEDGAKSYGYTF,TGTGCCAGCAGTGAAGATGGGGCCAAAAGCTATGGCTACACCTTC
NA,TRBJ2-1,TRBV12-5,NA,CASGLGHRGGRNEQFF,TGTGCTAGTGGTTTGGGACACCGTGGGGGTAGGAATGAGCAGTTCTTC
NA,TRBJ2-3,TRBV24-1,TRBD1,CATSDLQGQTSMGDTQYF,TGTGCCACCAGTGATTTGCAGGGACAGACCTCCATGGGAGATACGCAGTATTTT